Listed here are 21 T cell receptor beta chains from one sample, sequenced in a study of breast tumors, draining lymph nodes, adjacent tissues (dated by TCRdb to between 2015 and 2016). To prepare the library, multiplex PCR was applied. The listed sequencing device is Illumina HiSeq 2000. The raw public data were reprocessed by TCRdb itself: fastp quality trimming at Q25, MiXCR clonotype calling, in-frame beta chains only. Rows matching on CDR3 protein sequence are summarized as one entry with the most common DNA and genes. The sample yields fewer than 200,000 distinct CDR3 sequences; 30% to 35% were counted once. Around 4.5% of the sample comes from the top ten. The axillary draining lymph nodes of breast cancer patients were the source of the lymph node samples. The sequencing input was axillary lymph node tissue. The source is a female donor with breast cancer. Some clones in this sample may be carry-over from other donors' samples.

The count of this clonotype is one. The chain uses TRBV6-5 and TRBJ2-5, with 8 bases lining up with TRBD1. Germline CDR1 and CDR2: MNHEY and SVGAGI. With 6 bases clipped from V and 4 bases from J, the junction kept 7 bases outside the gene matches. CDR3 length: 14 amino acids. The CDR3 reads CASRRDRRGETQYF. The CDR3 DNA reads as TGTGCCAGCAGAAGGGACAGGAGGGGAGAGACCCAGTACTTC.

In the case of this clonotype: Being one base from a much bigger clone, this may be a read error. The chain carries TRBV6-2 or TRBV6-3 and TRBJ1-2; 7 bases fit TRBD1. Germline-derived CDR1 and CDR2 are MNHEY and SVGEGT. This CDR3 spans 15 amino acids. V shed 6 bases, J shed 3 bases, and the junction held 10 bases outside the gene matches. The CDR3 nucleotides are TGTGCCAGCAGGCGAACAGGGGCTTTCTACTATGGCTACACCTTC. Its translation: CASRRTGAFYYGYTF.

This clonotype has at least ten counts. Here the CDR3 DNA reads TGTGCCAGCAGCAACTGGGGGGGTGGCTCTGGAAACACCATATATTTT. This codes for CASSNWGGGSGNTIYF. This chain joins TRBV6-1 and TRBJ1-3; maybe TRBD1 (5 bases). Trimming took 6 bases from V and 0 from J, leaving 15 bases between them. There are 16 residues in the CDR3. Germline V CDR1 and CDR2: MNHNS, SASEGT.

This sequence joins TRBV7-2 and TRBJ1-1; 7 nucleotides line up with TRBD1. The CDR3 runs 14 residues. Germline values: CDR1 SGHTA, CDR2 FQGNSA. J lost 1 base, V lost 2 bases, and 1 base had no gene match. The chain's CDR3 is CASSLQGGNTEAFF. Here the CDR3 DNA reads TGTGCCAGCAGCTTACAGGGGGGGAACACTGAAGCTTTCTTT.

The chain has TRBV2 and TRBJ2-7, with 12 bases fitting TRBD2. CDR3 size: 14 residues. The J segment lost 4 bases and the V segment lost 7 bases, leaving 5 bases of the junction unmatched. The germline CDR1 and CDR2 sequences are SNHLY and FYNNEI. CDR3 region: CASKPSGGAYEQYF. DNA for the CDR3: TGTGCCAGCAAGCCTAGCGGGGGGGCTTACGAGCAGTACTTC.

The DNA for the CDR3 is TGCGCCAGCAGCCAAGAAGTACGGTGGAACACTGAAGCTTTCTTT. This gives the protein CASSQEVRWNTEAFF. The rearrangement joins TRBV4-1 to TRBJ1-1; D unclear. The CDR3 is 15 amino acids. Trimming took off 0 bases at V and 1 base at J, with 9 bases between the two ends. Looked up from germline, CDR1 is MGHRA and CDR2 is YSYEKL.

This clonotype was counted many times. The J gene is TRBJ2-3, the V gene TRBV10-3; the D is unclear. V was shortened by 10 bases and J by 6 bases, with 14 bases between the two germline ends. This CDR3 contains 12 residues. Germline assignment: CDR1 ENHRY and CDR2 SYGVKD. CDR3 protein: CATSDATDTQYF. CDR3 DNA sequence: TGTGCCACCTCTGATGCTACGGATACGCAGTATTTT.

As for this clonotype: Without the conserved terminal phenylalanine or tryptophan, this CDR3 likely stems from a read error. It is unclear where the CDR3 begins or ends on the DNA, so no DNA is shown, and the CDR3 is as TCRdb lists it. This chain links TRBV5-1 with TRBJ1-4. The CDR3 is made up of 11 amino acids, end residues included. Germline lookup yields CDR1 SGHRS and CDR2 YFSETQ. Here the CDR3 reads CASSLGTSGVY.

This clonotype was detected ten times or more. The rearrangement joins TRBV12-3 or TRBV12-4 to TRBJ2-1; D unresolved. V lost 6 bases, J lost 7 bases, and 10 bases lay in between. The CDR3 has 12 amino acids. The CDR3 DNA follows: TGTGCCAGCAGCCGAGGCGGAAATGAGCAGTTCTTC. Its protein product is CASSRGGNEQFF.

Worth noting for this clonotype: This likely comes from a read error, as the CDR3 has no conserved phenylalanine or tryptophan at its end. This chain joins TRBV6-6 and TRBJ2-7; D not resolved. The V end lost 5 bases, the J end lost 6 bases, and 20 bases lay between the germline ends. The germline CDR1 and CDR2 sequences are MNHNY and SVGAGI (reference sequence). The CDR3 has 15 residues. In DNA form, the CDR3 reads TGTGCCAGCAGTCCGAGTACGGGTCTCCCCCGCGAGCAGTACTCC. Protein product: CASSPSTGLPREQYS.

With regard to this clonotype: This may be a read error, as it is one base from a much larger clone. This chain links TRBV3-1 with TRBJ2-5; weak D call: TRBD1 (5 bases). With 0 bases removed from V and 4 bases from J, the gap between germline ends came to 9 bases. The CDR3 length is 14 residues. Per germline, CDR1 LGHDT and CDR2 YNNKEL (reference sequence). The CDR3 bases are TGTGCCAGCAGCCAAGAAGGGGTTGGAGAGACCCAGTACTTC. Its translation: CASSQEGVGETQYF.

Many counts were recorded for this clonotype. The CDR3 loop is CASSFILSNLSYEQYF. CDR3 DNA: TGTGCCAGCAGCTTCATCCTCTCAAATCTATCCTACGAGCAGTACTTC. V is TRBV11-2 and J is TRBJ2-7; D call uncertain. Trimming shortened V by 3 bases and J by 1 base, and 16 bases separated the two germline ends. CDR1 and CDR2 from the germline V gene are SGHAT and FQNNGV. The CDR3 loop spans 16 amino acids.

This clonotype has a single count. The chain recombines TRBV9 with TRBJ2-3; 8 bases line up with TRBD1. CDR3 length: 16 amino acids. After removal of 3 bases from V and 2 bases from J, the junction contained 8 bases not matched to a gene. CDR1 is SGDLS and CDR2 is YYNGEE in the germline V gene. CDR3 in amino acids: CASSGENRGVTDTQYF. The CDR3, as DNA: TGTGCCAGCAGCGGGGAAAACAGGGGGGTCACAGATACGCAGTATTTT. The whole variable domain, filled in from reference TRBV9 and TRBJ2-3, reads DSGVTQTPKHLITATGQRVTLRCSPRSGDLSVYWYQQSLDQGLQFLIQYYNGEERAKGNILERFSAQQFPDLHSELNLSSLELGDSALYFCASSGENRGVTDTQYFGPGTRLTVL.

This clonotype was counted ten times or more. This chain uses TRBV4-3 with TRBJ1-3, with 7 bases fitting TRBD1. The CDR3 covers 19 residues. CDR1 LGHNA and CDR2 YSLEER come from the germline V gene. Trimming at V came to 3 bases and at J to 0 bases, leaving 14 bases not matched to a gene. Written as DNA, the CDR3 is TGCGCCAGCAGCCACGCCGGGACAGCACACCCTTCCTCTGGAAACACCATATATTTT. It translates to CASSHAGTAHPSSGNTIYF.

This clonotype has a count of ten or more. The genes are TRBV20-1 and TRBJ2-1, with 16 bases matching TRBD2. The CDR3 length is 15 residues. Germline assignment: CDR1 DFQATT and CDR2 SNEGSKA (reference sequence). The junction had 6 bases not matched to a gene; V was cut back by 5 bases and J by 8 bases. The CDR3, as DNA: TGCAGTGCTCAAGGGACTAGCGGGAGGGGGTATGAGCAGTTCTTC. This gives the protein CSAQGTSGRGYEQFF.

The table lists this clonotype with many counts. The chain is built from TRBV27 and TRBJ2-3; D perhaps matches TRBD1 (6 bases). The V end was cut by 6 bases, the J end by 1 base, with 8 bases between. The CDR3 extends over 13 amino acids. Germline-derived CDR1 and CDR2 are MNHEY and SMNVEV (reference sequence). The CDR3 is CASSRGGTDTQYF. The CDR3 bases are TGTGCCAGCAGCAGGGGTGGCACAGATACGCAGTATTTT.

Comments on this clonotype: Just one base apart from a much larger clone, this may be a read error. The V gene is TRBV20-1, the J gene TRBJ1-1, with 7 bases identical to TRBD1. In germline, CDR1 is DFQATT, CDR2 SNEGSKA (reference sequence). CDR3 length: 16 residues. This chain's CDR3 is CSARSGRQGSKSEALF. CDR3 sequence (DNA): TGCAGTGCTAGATCCGGGCGACAGGGAAGTAAGTCTGAAGCTCTCTTT.

In its sample, this clonotype was seen many times. This chain joins TRBV7-9 and TRBJ1-6; unclear D gene. Trimming took off 2 bases at V and 7 bases at J, with 12 bases between the two ends. CDR3 length equals 15 residues. CDR1 and CDR2 (germline): SEHNR, FQNEAQ (reference sequence). In DNA form, the CDR3 reads TGTGCCAGCAGCTTATGGGAGGGAAACAATTCACCCCTCCACTTT. This encodes CASSLWEGNNSPLHF.

This clonotype was seen many times. The V and J genes are TRBV24-1 and TRBJ2-7, with D perhaps TRBD1 (7 bases). Germline loops: CDR1 KGHDR, CDR2 SFDVKD. The ends were cut back, 2 bases at V and 5 bases at J, with 18 bases in the middle. The CDR3 has 16 amino acids. CDR3 amino acids: CATSDSGEDRVHEQYF. CDR3 bases: TGTGCCACCAGTGATTCGGGGGAAGACAGGGTCCACGAGCAGTACTTC.

This clonotype was counted many times. The chain uses TRBV9 and TRBJ1-5; D is unresolved. Trimming stripped 1 base from V and 0 bases from J, with 11 bases between. CDR3 length equals 16 residues. The germline CDR1 and CDR2 sequences are SGDLS and YYNGEE. CDR3 sequence: CASSVSGDGSNQPQHF. CDR3 sequence (DNA): TGTGCCAGCAGCGTATCCGGGGATGGTAGCAATCAGCCCCAGCATTTT.

This clonotype was recorded many times. J is TRBJ2-7 and V is TRBV12-3 or TRBV12-4; the match to TRBD1 covers 8 bases. The CDR3 contains 14 residues. J was trimmed by 1 base and V by 5 bases; bases with no gene match: 4. The CDR3 coding sequence is TGTGCCAGCAGTCCTCGGGACAGGTCCTACGAGCAGTACTTC. It specifies CASSPRDRSYEQYF.